This TCR beta chain was recorded in a study of blood T cell repertoires in COVID-19. This CDR3 spans 18 amino acids. Germline V gene data show CDR1 as SGHAT and CDR2 as FQNNGV. J lost 3 bases, V lost 3 bases, and 16 bases had no gene match. TCRdb's table, derived via immunoSEQ multiplex PCR, lists solely in-frame clones and lacks some. The data show 250,000 to 400,000 clones, about nine tenths seen once. Sequencing used peripheral blood. The receptor was derived from a man aged 45-60 years with active or convalescent COVID-19. V gene TRBV11-2 combines with J gene TRBJ2-5; 7 positions match TRBD1. The CDR3 reads CASSFFVFPKGAKETQYF. The CDR3 coding sequence is TGTGCCAGCAGCTTTTTTGTATTCCCCAAGGGGGCGAAAGAGACCCAGTACTTC. The full variable domain, its missing parts supplied by reference TRBV11-2 and TRBJ2-5, is EAGVAQSPRYKIIEKRQSVAFWCNPISGHATLYWYQQILGQGPKLLIQFQNNGVVDDSQLPKDRFSAERLKGVDSTLKIQPAKLEDSAVYLCASSFFVFPKGAKETQYFGPGTRLLVL.